The 17 T cell receptor beta chains reported below all come from one sample, sequenced in a study of blood T cell repertoires in COVID-19. Generated by immunoSEQ multiplex PCR, the TCRdb table keeps only in-frame clones and is missing some. The data show about 270,000 clones, with approximately 81% seen just once and roughly 3.1% held by the top ten. Material for sequencing was peripheral blood. Source of these receptors: a woman in her late teens or twenties with acute or convalescent COVID-19.

The rearrangement links TRBV19 to TRBJ1-6; 8 bases map to TRBD1. Trimming cost V 7 bases and J 7 bases; bases outside gene matches: 6. The CDR3 sequence is 14 residues long. The germline V gene encodes CDR1 LNHDA and CDR2 SQIVND (reference sequence). The CDR3 spells CASTGQGVNSPLHF. The DNA for the CDR3 is TGTGCCAGTACCGGACAGGGCGTGAATTCACCCCTCCACTTT.

The chain employs TRBV25-1 and TRBJ2-2; D possibly corresponds to TRBD1 (6 bases). The V gene's germline CDR1 is MGHDK and CDR2 SYGVNS. V shed 2 bases and J shed 7 bases, with 11 bases lying between them. The CDR3 is 14 residues long. The CDR3 region is CASSEGGVDGELFF. CDR3 DNA sequence: TGTGCCAGCAGTGAAGGGGGCGTAGACGGGGAGCTGTTTTTT. The whole variable domain, remainder taken from reference TRBV25-1 and TRBJ2-2, is EADIYQTPRYLVIGTGKKITLECSQTMGHDKMYWYQQDPGMELHLIHYSYGVNSTEKGDLSSESTVSRIRTEHFPLTLESARPSHTSQYLCASSEGGVDGELFFGEGSRLTVL.

Here the CDR3 reads CASSARDAGNTIYF. The CDR3 bases are TGTGCCAGCAGCGCGCGGGACGCGGGAAACACCATATATTTT. The genes are TRBV5-4 and TRBJ1-3; a weak D match, TRBD1 (5 bases). V gave up 4 bases and J gave up 4 bases, with 12 bases separating them. The CDR3 has 14 amino acids. Germline loops: CDR1 SGHNT, CDR2 YYREEE (reference sequence). The whole variable domain, filled in from reference TRBV5-4 and TRBJ1-3, reads ETGVTQSPTHLIKTRGQQVTLRCSSQSGHNTVSWYQQALGQGPQFIFQYYREEENGRGNFPPRFSGLQFPNYSSELNVNALELDDSALYLCASSARDAGNTIYFGEGSWLTVV.

The chain couples TRBV30 to TRBJ2-1; 11 positions match TRBD2. The CDR3 has 17 amino acids. Germline CDR1 GTSNPN, CDR2 SVGIG (reference sequence). V dropped 5 bases and J dropped 0; count of bases not matched to a gene: 9. The CDR3 protein is CAWLAGGLSSSYNEQFF. The CDR3 DNA reads TGTGCCTGGTTAGCGGGAGGGTTATCGAGCTCCTACAATGAGCAGTTCTTC.

The J gene is TRBJ2-3, the V gene TRBV9; weak D call: TRBD2 (6 bases). V lost 7 bases and J lost 2, with 17 bases in between. The CDR3 runs to 15 residues. CDR1 is SGDLS, CDR2 YYNGEE, per germline. In DNA form, the CDR3 reads TGTGCCAGCTCCGGGTGGGGGAGGCCCACAGATACGCAGTATTTT. Its protein is CASSGWGRPTDTQYF.

Only a few counts were recorded for this clone. This chain uses TRBV12-3 or TRBV12-4 with TRBJ1-1; D might be TRBD1 (6 bases). This CDR3 contains 12 residues. Between the trimmed V and J ends, which lost 6 bases and 10 bases, there was a span of 15 bases. The CDR3 sequence: CASSRGRGGAFF. The CDR3 nucleotides read TGTGCCAGCAGCAGGGGTCGGGGTGGAGCTTTCTTT.

The V gene is TRBV6-5, the J gene TRBJ2-7, with TRBD2 matching over 8 bases. Germline lookup yields CDR1 MNHEY and CDR2 SVGAGI. The CDR3 totals 16 residues. V was clipped by 2 bases and J by 2 bases; unmatched bases: 8. CDR3 amino acids: CASSYRRPGLAYEQYF. The CDR3 DNA reads as TGTGCCAGCAGTTACCGGCGCCCGGGACTAGCCTACGAGCAGTACTTC.

This chain connects TRBV28 to TRBJ2-5; D unclear. Germline CDR1 and CDR2: MDHEN and SYDVKM. This CDR3 comprises 13 residues. Deletions cut 3 bases from V and 4 bases from J, with 9 bases between. This chain's CDR3 is CASSFQLSETQYF. In DNA form, the CDR3 reads TGTGCCAGCAGTTTTCAGTTGTCAGAGACCCAGTACTTC.

J is TRBJ2-2 and V is TRBV21-1; the table names TRBD1, a call not compared with the DNA. TRBV21-1 is a listed pseudogene. CDR3 length equals 16 residues. CDR3 amino acids: CASSNRGQGETGELFF. The CDR3 DNA is TGTGCCAGCAGCAACAGGGGACAGGGGGAAACCGGGGAGCTGTTTTTT.

The chain has TRBV3-1 (or the pseudogene TRBV3-2) and TRBJ2-7, with D tentatively TRBD2 (6 bases). Germline lookup yields CDR1 LGHDT and CDR2 YNNKEL (reference sequence). This CDR3 has 16 residues. Trimming cost V 3 bases and J 2 bases, with 17 bases left between them. CDR3 in amino acids: CASSQAGLADTYEQYF. CDR3 sequence (DNA): TGTGCCAGCAGCCAGGCGGGCTTAGCGGACACCTACGAGCAGTACTTC.

V gene TRBV25-1 combines with J gene TRBJ2-7; 9 bases match TRBD1. The germline gives CDR1 MGHDK, CDR2 SYGVNS. CDR3 length: 14 residues. V dropped 7 bases and J dropped 3; count of bases not matched to a gene: 7. This CDR3 is CASINGDRVYEQYF. CDR3 nucleotides: TGTGCCAGCATCAACGGGGACAGGGTCTACGAGCAGTACTTC.

This chain uses TRBV27 with TRBJ1-1; D perhaps matches TRBD1 (6 bases). Trimming took 6 bases from V and 1 from J, leaving 15 bases between them. Germline V gene lookup returns CDR1 MNHEY and CDR2 SMNVEV (reference sequence). The CDR3 has 15 amino acids. CDR3 coding DNA: TGTGCCAGCAGAAGGGTGGCAGGGGCGAACACTGAAGCTTTCTTT. Encoded protein: CASRRVAGANTEAFF.

This clone was seen more than once but under ten times. The V and J genes are TRBV6-5 and TRBJ1-1; 10 bases fit TRBD1. The CDR3 loop spans 15 amino acids. Trimming cost V 6 bases and J 5 bases; bases outside gene matches: 9. The germline V gene encodes CDR1 MNHEY and CDR2 SVGAGI. The CDR3 sequence: CASSPGQGYRTEAFF. The CDR3 region has the DNA TGTGCCAGCAGCCCGGGACAGGGGTATCGTACTGAAGCTTTCTTT.

This clone appeared a few times. The rearrangement links TRBV15 to TRBJ1-3; maybe TRBD1 (5 bases). Trimming pared 0 bases from V and 4 bases from J, leaving 22 bases between. The CDR3 consists of 19 residues. The germline V gene has CDR1 LNHNV and CDR2 YYDKDF (reference sequence). The CDR3 nucleotides are TGTGCCACCAGCAGAGATCTAGGGGCTGCAGGGAACAGGGGAAACACCATATATTTT. This codes for CATSRDLGAAGNRGNTIYF.

This chain connects TRBV7-9 to TRBJ1-5; D ambiguous. The germline CDR1 and CDR2 sequences are SEHNR and FQNEAQ (reference sequence). V lost 11 bases, J lost 7 bases, and 3 bases lay in between. The CDR3 runs 8 residues. In nucleotides, the CDR3 is TGTGCCGGCCAGCCCCAGCATTTT. The encoded protein is CAGQPQHF.

The rearrangement uses TRBV11-3 and TRBJ2-3; 9 nucleotides match TRBD1. The CDR3 is 15 residues long. V shed 5 bases, J shed 0 bases, and the junction held 3 bases outside the gene matches. Germline CDR1 reads SGHNT; CDR2 reads YENEEA. For the CDR3, the DNA is TGTGCCAGCAGCGAGGGACAGGGCAGCACAGATACGCAGTATTTT. Its translation: CASSEGQGSTDTQYF.

The chain couples TRBV3-1 (or the pseudogene TRBV3-2) to TRBJ2-2; the match to TRBD2 covers 9 bases. This CDR3 has 17 residues. The germline V gene encodes CDR1 LGHDT and CDR2 YNNKEL (reference sequence). Trimming at V came to 1 base and at J to 0 bases, leaving 3 bases not matched to a gene. Here the CDR3 reads CASSQVASGANTGELFF. CDR3 in DNA: TGTGCCAGCAGCCAAGTCGCTAGCGGGGCGAACACCGGGGAGCTGTTTTTT.